This T cell receptor (beta chain) stems from a study of graft-versus-host responses after intestinal transplantation. Overall study: Isolated intestinal, liver-intestinal, or multivisceral transplants were what recipients had. Every recipient had anti-thymocyte globulin induction and around three years of tacrolimus plus steroids. Overall study findings and caveats: Peak circulating GvH clone levels were associated with early post-transplant HvG declines. Analysis identified GvH clones in recipient marrow, with some appearing first in ileum or blood.

The CDR3 runs to 15 residues. The V end lost 6 bases, the J end lost 0 bases, and 14 bases lay between the germline ends. Germline CDR1 reads SGHRS; CDR2 reads YFSETQ. Concerning this clone: Its antigen is still unknown.

Only in-frame clones appear in the TCRdb table, and some are missing; sequencing was by immunoSEQ multiplex PCR. Here the sample spans about 100,000 clones, less than 90% being singletons. This TCR came from a human donor who was the organ donor for an intestinal transplant. The chain combines TRBV5-1 with TRBJ2-3, with D tentatively TRBD1 or TRBD2 (5 bases each). The sequenced sample was unstimulated CD4+ T cells sorted from spleen or lymph node cells, obtained before transplant. The DNA for the CDR3 is TGCGCCAGCACCTTTTACCGGGACAGCACAGATACGCAGTATTTT. Its translation is CASTFYRDSTDTQYF.